This T cell receptor beta chain was captured by sequencing in a study of shared clonotypes between healthy human individuals. On the study more broadly: Used for every donor were three CD4 naive, three CD4 memory, two CD8 naive and one CD8 memory plate. Study findings and constraints: Sampling used blood alone; tissue repertoires probably differ.

About this clone itself: Its antigen is still unknown. This same CDR3 is encoded by further DNA sequences in the sample.

Produced via immunoSEQ multiplex PCR; TCRdb's table is partial and in-frame only. The repertoire consists of fewer than 1.8 million clones, with approximately 98.5% occurring once and the leading ten covering approximately 0.4%. The CDR3 spans 14 residues. The V and J ends lost 0 bases and 6 bases respectively, with 10 bases between them. Germline assignment: CDR1 SGHTA and CDR2 FQGNSA. The sequence was obtained from a young man in good health. Specimen: naive CD4+ T cells sorted from blood. The subset denotes: CD45RA+ positively selected. This rearrangement joins TRBV7-2 to TRBJ2-3; D possibly corresponds to TRBD1 (5 bases). The CDR3 loop is CASSLAGAVDTQYF. As DNA, the CDR3 is TGTGCCAGCAGCTTAGCTGGGGCCGTGGATACGCAGTATTTT.